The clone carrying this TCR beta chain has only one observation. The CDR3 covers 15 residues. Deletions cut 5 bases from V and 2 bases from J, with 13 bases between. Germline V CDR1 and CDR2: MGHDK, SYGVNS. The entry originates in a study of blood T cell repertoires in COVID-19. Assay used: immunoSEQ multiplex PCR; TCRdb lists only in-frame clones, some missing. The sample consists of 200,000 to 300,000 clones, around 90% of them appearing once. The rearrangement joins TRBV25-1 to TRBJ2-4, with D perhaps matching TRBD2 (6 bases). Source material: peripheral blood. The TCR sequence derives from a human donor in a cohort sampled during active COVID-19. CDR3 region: CASSLQGLSKNIQYF. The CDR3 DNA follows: TGTGCCAGCAGTCTCCAGGGACTTTCCAAAAACATTCAGTACTTC.